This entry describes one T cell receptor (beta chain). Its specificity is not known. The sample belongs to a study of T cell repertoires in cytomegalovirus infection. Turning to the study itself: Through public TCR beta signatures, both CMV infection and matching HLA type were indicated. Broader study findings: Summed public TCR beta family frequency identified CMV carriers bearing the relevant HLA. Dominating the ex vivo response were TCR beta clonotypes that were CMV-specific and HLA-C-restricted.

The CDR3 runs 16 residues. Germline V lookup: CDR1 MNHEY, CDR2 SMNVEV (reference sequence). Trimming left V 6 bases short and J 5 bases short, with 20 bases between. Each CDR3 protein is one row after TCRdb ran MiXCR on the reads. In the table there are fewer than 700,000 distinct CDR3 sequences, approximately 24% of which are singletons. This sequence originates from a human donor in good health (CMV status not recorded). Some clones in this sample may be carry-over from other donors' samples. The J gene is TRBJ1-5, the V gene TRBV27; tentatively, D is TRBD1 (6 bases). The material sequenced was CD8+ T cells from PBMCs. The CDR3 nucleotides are TGTGCCAGCAGCCCGCAGACAGGACGGAGAGATCAGCCCCAGCATTTT. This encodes CASSPQTGRRDQPQHF.